This entry features one T cell receptor beta chain sequence. The record originates from a study of blood T cell repertoires in COVID-19. Trimming at V came to 5 bases and at J to 0 bases, leaving 12 bases not matched to a gene. The CDR3 consists of 17 residues. The germline V gene has CDR1 PRHDT and CDR2 FYEKMQ (reference sequence). Measured with immunoSEQ multiplex PCR; TCRdb has only the in-frame clones, and not every one. Of roughly 250,000 clones in the sample, about 93% are singletons; the top ten hold around 2%. Individuals drawn from under 30 US areas were roughly 18 to 89 years old. V and J are TRBV13 and TRBJ1-1; 7 nucleotides align to TRBD1. This TCR derives from a woman aged 18 to 35 who had recovered from COVID-19. The sequenced material came from PBMCs or T cells enriched from blood (not recorded which). This chain's CDR3 is CASSPTRDRHLNTEAFF. The CDR3, as DNA: TGTGCCAGCAGCCCTACTAGGGACAGACACTTGAACACTGAAGCTTTCTTT.